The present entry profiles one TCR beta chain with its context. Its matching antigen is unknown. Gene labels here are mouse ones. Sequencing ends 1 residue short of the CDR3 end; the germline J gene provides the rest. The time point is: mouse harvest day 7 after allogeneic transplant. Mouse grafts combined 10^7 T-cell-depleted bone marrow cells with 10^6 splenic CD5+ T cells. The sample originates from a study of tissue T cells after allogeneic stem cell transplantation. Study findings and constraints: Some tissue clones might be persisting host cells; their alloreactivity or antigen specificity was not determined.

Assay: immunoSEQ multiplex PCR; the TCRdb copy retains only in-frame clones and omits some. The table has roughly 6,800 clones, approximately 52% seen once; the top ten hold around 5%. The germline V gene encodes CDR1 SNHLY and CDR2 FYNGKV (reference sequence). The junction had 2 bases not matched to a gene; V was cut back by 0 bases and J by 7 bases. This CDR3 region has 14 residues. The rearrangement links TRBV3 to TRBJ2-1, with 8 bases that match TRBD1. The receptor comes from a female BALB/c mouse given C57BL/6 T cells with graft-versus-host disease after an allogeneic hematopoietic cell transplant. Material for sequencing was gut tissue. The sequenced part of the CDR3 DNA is TGTGCCAGCAGCTTAGCGGACAGGGACGCTGAGCAGTTC. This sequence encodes CASSLADRDAEQF. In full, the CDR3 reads CASSLADRDAEQFF.